These T cell receptor beta chains were read from a single sample in a study of shared clonotypes between healthy human individuals. Profiling relied on immunoSEQ multiplex PCR, and the TCRdb table lists in-frame clones only, not all of them. The sample includes about 980,000 clones, about three quarters of them seen just once. The source material was memory CD4+ T cells sorted from blood. Receptors originate from a man between 18 and 35 years old in good health. Both conserved end residues are part of each CDR3.

j_call | v_call | cdr3_aa
TRBJ2-3 | TRBV5-4 | CASSLIGTSGTDTQYF
TRBJ2-2 | TRBV7-9 | CASSFREANTGELFF
TRBJ1-6 | TRBV5-4 | CASSGDSNSPLHF
TRBJ2-5 | TRBV11-2 | CASSLRRGPLETQYF
TRBJ2-5 | TRBV7-7 | CASSLGGGHFQETQYF
TRBJ2-3 | TRBV7-2 | CASSFGRALSNTQYF
TRBJ2-7 | TRBV19 | CASSPSGTGKYF
TRBJ1-1 | TRBV14 | CASSRTGGFVAFF
TRBJ2-5 | TRBV10-3 | CATSAGTKETQYF
TRBJ1-2 | TRBV20-1 | CSATLDSLTF
TRBJ1-5 | TRBV30 | CAWSGGASGNQPQHF
TRBJ2-5 | TRBV5-6 | CASSLGGTIQETQYF
TRBJ1-6 | TRBV6-1 | CASSDGTFNNSPLHF
TRBJ1-1 | TRBV19 | CASTSDAGGAAEAFF
TRBJ2-7 | TRBV4-3 | CASSQDSLAQSYEQYF
TRBJ2-7 | TRBV30 | CAWSEGSYEQYF
TRBJ1-1 | TRBV19 | CASRGRYGTEAFF
TRBJ1-2 | TRBV5-1 | CASSRDRANYGYTF
TRBJ2-6 | TRBV5-4 | CASSLAGRSGANVLTF
TRBJ2-5 | TRBV4-3 | CASSQGTGPQSTQYF
TRBJ1-2 | TRBV6-5 | CASSAGYGYTF
TRBJ2-1 | TRBV30 | CAWSRQTGADEQFF
TRBJ2-1 | TRBV30 | CAWTPLAGGYNEQFF
TRBJ2-3 | TRBV5-8 | CASSRGQERTDTQYF
TRBJ1-2 | TRBV5-1 | CASSFYDRAGGYTF
TRBJ2-3 | TRBV28 | CASSSNLNTQYF